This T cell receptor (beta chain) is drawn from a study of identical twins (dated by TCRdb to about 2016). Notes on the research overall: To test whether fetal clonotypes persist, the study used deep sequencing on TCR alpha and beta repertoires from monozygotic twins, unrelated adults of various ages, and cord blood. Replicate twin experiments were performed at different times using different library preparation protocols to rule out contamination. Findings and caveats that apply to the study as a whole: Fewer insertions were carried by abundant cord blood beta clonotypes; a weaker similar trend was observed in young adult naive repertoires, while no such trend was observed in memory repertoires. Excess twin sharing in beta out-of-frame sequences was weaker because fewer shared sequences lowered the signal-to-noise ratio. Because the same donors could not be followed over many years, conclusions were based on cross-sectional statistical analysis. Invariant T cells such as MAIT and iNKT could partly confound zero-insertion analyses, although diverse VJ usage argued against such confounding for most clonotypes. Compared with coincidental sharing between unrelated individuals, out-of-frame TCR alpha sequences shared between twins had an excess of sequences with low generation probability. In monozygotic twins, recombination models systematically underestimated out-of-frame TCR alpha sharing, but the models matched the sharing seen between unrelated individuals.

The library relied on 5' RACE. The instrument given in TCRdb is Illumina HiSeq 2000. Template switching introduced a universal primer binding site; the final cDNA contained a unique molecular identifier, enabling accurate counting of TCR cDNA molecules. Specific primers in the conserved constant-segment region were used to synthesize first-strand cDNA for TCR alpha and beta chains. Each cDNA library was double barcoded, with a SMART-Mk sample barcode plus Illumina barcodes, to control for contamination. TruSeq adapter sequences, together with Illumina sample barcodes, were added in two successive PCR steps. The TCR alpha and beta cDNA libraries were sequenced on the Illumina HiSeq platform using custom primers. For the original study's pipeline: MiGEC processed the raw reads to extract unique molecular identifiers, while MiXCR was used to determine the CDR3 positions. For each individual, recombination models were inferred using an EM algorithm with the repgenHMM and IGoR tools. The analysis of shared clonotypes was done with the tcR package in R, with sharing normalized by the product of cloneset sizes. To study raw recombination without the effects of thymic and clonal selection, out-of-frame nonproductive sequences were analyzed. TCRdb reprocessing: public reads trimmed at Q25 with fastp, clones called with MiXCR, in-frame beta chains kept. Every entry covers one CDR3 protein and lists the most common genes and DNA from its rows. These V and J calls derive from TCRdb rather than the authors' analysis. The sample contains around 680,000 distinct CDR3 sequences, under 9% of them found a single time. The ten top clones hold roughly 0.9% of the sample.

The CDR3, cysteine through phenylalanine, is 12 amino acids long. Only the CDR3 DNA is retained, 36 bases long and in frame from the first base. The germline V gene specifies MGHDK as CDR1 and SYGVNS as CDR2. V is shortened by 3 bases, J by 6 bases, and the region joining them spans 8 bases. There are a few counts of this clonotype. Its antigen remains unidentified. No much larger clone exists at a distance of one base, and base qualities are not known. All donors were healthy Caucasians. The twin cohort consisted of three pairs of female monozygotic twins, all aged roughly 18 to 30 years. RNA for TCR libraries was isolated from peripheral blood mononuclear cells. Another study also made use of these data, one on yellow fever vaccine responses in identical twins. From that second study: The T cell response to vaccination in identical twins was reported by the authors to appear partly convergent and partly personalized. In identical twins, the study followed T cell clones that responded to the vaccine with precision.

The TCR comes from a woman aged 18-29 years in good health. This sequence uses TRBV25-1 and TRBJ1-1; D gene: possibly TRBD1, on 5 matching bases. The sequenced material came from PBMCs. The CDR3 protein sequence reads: CASSEQGSEAFF. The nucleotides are TGTGCCAGCAGTGAGCAGGGATCTGAAGCTTTCTTT.